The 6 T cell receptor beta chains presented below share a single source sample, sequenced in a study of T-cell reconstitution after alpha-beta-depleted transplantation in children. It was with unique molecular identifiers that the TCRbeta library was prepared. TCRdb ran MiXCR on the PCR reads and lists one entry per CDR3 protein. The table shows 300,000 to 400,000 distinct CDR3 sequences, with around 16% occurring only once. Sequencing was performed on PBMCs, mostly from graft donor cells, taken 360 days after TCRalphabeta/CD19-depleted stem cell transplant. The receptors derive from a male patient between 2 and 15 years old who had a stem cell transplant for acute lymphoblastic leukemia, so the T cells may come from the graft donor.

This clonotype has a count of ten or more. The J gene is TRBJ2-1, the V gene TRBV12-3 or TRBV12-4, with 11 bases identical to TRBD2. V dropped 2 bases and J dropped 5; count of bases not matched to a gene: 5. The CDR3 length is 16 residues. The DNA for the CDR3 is TGTGCCAGCAGTTTATCGTTACTAGCGGGGGACAATGAGCAGTTCTTC. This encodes CASSLSLLAGDNEQFF.

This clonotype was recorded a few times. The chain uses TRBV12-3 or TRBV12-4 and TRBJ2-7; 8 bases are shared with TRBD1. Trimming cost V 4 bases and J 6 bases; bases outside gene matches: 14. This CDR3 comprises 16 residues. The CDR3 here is CASSSGGDGPSLEQYF. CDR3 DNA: TGTGCCAGCAGTTCAGGGGGCGATGGCCCGAGTCTCGAGCAGTACTTC.

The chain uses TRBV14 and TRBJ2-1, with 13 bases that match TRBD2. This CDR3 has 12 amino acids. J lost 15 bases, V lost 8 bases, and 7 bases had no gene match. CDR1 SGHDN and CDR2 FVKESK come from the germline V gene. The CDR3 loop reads CASSGLAGDRFF. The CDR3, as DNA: TGTGCCAGCTCTGGACTAGCGGGAGATCGGTTCTTC. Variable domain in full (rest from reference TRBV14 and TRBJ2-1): EAGVTQFPSHSVIEKGQTVTLRCDPISGHDNLYWYRRVMGKEIKFLLHFVKESKQDESGMPNNRFLAERTGGTYSTLKVQPAELEDSGVYFCASSGLAGDRFFGPGTRLTVL.

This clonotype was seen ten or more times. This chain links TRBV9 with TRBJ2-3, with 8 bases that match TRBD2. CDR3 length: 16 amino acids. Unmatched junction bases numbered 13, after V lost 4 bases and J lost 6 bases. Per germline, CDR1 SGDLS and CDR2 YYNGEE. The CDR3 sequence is CASSNNPRREGDTQYF. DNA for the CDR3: TGTGCCAGCAGCAATAACCCTCGACGGGAGGGGGATACGCAGTATTTT.

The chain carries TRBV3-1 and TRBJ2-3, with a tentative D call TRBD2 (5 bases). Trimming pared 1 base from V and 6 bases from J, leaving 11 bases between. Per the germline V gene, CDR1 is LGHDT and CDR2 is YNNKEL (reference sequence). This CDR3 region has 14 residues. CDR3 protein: CASSQGTRPDTQYF. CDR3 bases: TGTGCCAGCAGCCAAGGAACTAGACCGGATACGCAGTATTTT.

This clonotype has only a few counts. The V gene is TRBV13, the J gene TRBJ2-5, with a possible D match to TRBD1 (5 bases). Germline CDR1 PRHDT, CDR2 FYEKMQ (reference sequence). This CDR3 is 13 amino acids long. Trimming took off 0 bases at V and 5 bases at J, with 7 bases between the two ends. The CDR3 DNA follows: TGTGCCAGCAGCTTAGGGGGGCACGAGACCCAGTACTTC. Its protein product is CASSLGGHETQYF.